The 6 T cell receptor beta chains below come from one sample, sequenced in a study of blood T cells in healthy people across ages. Next came a second PCR, run for roughly 7 to 12 cycles, which used a sample-barcoded 5' primer along with a J-beta primer mix. From the 5' RACE reads, TCRdb called clonotypes with MiXCR, one entry per CDR3 protein. The sample holds 1.8 million or so distinct CDR3 sequences; roughly two fifths are singletons and the top ten take roughly 23%. The sequenced sample was blood. These receptors came from a human donor in good health.

This clonotype was picked up many times. The CDR3 loop is CSAEADHLYEQYF. The CDR3 bases are TGCAGTGCTGAGGCAGACCATCTCTACGAGCAGTACTTC. The chain links TRBV20-1 to TRBJ2-7; D is undetermined. The CDR3 runs 13 residues. CDR1 and CDR2 (germline): DFQATT, SNEGSKA (reference sequence). V was shortened by 5 bases and J by 3 bases, with 14 bases between the two germline ends.

The CDR3 region is CASSLPYVGQGGETQYF. CDR3 DNA: TGTGCCAGCAGCTTACCATACGTTGGACAGGGTGGAGAGACCCAGTACTTC. The chain combines TRBV7-9 with TRBJ2-5, with 8 bases identical to TRBD1. CDR1 is SEHNR and CDR2 is FQNEAQ in the germline V gene (reference sequence). The CDR3 has 17 residues. V was pared by 2 bases and J by 4 bases, with 12 bases of the junction left unmatched.

J is TRBJ1-5 and V is TRBV24-1; D might be TRBD1 (5 bases). CDR1 and CDR2 (germline): KGHDR, SFDVKD. The CDR3 covers 13 residues. Trimming pared 12 bases from V and 4 bases from J, leaving 15 bases between. CDR3 sequence reads: CAPDRGVNQPQHF. The CDR3, as DNA: TGTGCCCCCGATCGAGGGGTAAATCAGCCCCAGCATTTT.

This clonotype was seen a few times. This rearrangement joins TRBV9 to TRBJ2-1, with a possible D match to TRBD2 (6 bases). The CDR3 totals 16 residues. Per the germline V gene, CDR1 is SGDLS and CDR2 is YYNGEE. With 4 bases removed from V and 1 base from J, the gap between germline ends came to 15 bases. The CDR3, as DNA: TGTGCCAGCAGCCCCCGAGGAGGGGTATCCTACAATGAGCAGTTCTTC. The encoded protein is CASSPRGGVSYNEQFF.

The chain has TRBV7-8 and TRBJ2-1, with D perhaps being TRBD1 or TRBD2 (7 bases each). Trimming cost V 2 bases and J 8 bases, with 19 bases left between them. The CDR3 is made up of 16 amino acids. CDR1 and CDR2 (germline): SGHVS, FQNEAQ. The chain's CDR3 is CASSLWEGATYDEQFF. The CDR3 DNA sequence: TGTGCCAGCAGCTTATGGGAGGGGGCGACATACGATGAGCAGTTCTTC.

In its sample, this clonotype was seen a few times. The chain is built from TRBV5-1 and TRBJ2-3, with D tentatively TRBD2 (5 bases). The germline V gene has CDR1 SGHRS and CDR2 YFSETQ. The ends were cut back, 0 bases at V and 8 bases at J, with 13 bases in the middle. The CDR3 consists of 14 residues. CDR3 nucleotides: TGCGCCAGCAGCTTGGCCACCGGGGAACGTACGCAGTATTTT. Translating gives CASSLATGERTQYF.